The clone carrying this T cell receptor beta chain appeared a few times. As yet, its antigen is unknown. The data belong to a study of T cells in localized non-small cell lung cancer. Overall study results and limits: Maximal T cell clonality occurred in uninvolved adjacent lung, with tumor ranking below it. The study sequenced only one region of the tumor. As a result, intratumor heterogeneity could not be excluded and remains possible. A median around 57 of the top 100 tumor clones appeared in adjacent lung. Density of T cells in blood, when higher, went with longer overall survival.

Data came from immunoSEQ multiplex PCR; TCRdb stores just in-frame clones and leaves some out. The sample carries 5,200 or so clones, 30% to 40% recorded once. V lost 5 bases and J lost 5, with 14 bases in between. CDR1 is SGDLS and CDR2 is YYNGEE in the germline V gene. The CDR3 loop spans 13 amino acids. The sequence derives from a female donor over 55 with stage I lung adenocarcinoma. This specimen consisted of lung tumor tissue, obtained before any cancer treatment. V gene TRBV9 combines with J gene TRBJ2-7; perhaps TRBD2 as D (6 bases). The CDR3 bases are TGTGCCAGCAGGGGCGGGGTAACTAACGAGCAGTACTTC. This gives the protein CASRGGVTNEQYF.